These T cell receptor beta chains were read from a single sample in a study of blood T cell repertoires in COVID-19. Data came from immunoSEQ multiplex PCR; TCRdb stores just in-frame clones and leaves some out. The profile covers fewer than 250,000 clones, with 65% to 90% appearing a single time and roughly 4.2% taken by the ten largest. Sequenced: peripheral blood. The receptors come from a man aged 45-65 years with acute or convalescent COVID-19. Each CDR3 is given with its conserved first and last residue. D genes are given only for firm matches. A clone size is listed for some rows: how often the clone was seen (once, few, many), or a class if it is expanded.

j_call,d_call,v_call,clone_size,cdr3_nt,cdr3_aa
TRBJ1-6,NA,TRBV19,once,TGTGCCAGTAGTATTGCGGGTTCTGCTTCACCCCTCCACTTT,CASSIAGSASPLHF
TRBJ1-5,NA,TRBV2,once,TGTGCCAGCAGTGAGGAGGGTGATCAGCCCCAGCATTTT,CASSEEGDQPQHF
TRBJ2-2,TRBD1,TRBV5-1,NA,TGCGCCAGCAGCACGGACAGGCAAGGGGAGCTGTTTTTT,CASSTDRQGELFF
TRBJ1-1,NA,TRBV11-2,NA,TGTGCCAGCAGCTTAGACCGAAACATGAACACTGAAGCTTTCTTT,CASSLDRNMNTEAFF
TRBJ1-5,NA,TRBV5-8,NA,TGTGCCAGCAGCCCGCGGACAGTGAACAATCAGCCCCAGCATTTT,CASSPRTVNNQPQHF
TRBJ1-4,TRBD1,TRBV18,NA,TGTGCCAGCTCACCACTTATGGGACAGGAAAACGAAAAACTGTTTTTT,CASSPLMGQENEKLFF
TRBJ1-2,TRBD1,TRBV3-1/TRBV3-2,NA,TGTGCCAGCAGCCAAGTCCCCGGACAGGGGGGTGGCTATGGCTACACCTTC,CASSQVPGQGGGYGYTF
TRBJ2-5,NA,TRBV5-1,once,TGCGCCAGCGCAAGGGGCAGCCTCCAAGAGACCCAGTACTTC,CASARGSLQETQYF
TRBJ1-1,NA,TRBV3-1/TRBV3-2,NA,TGTGCCAGCACCCCACAGCTGAACACTGAAGCTTTCTTT,CASTPQLNTEAFF
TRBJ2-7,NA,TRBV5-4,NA,TGTGCCAGCAGCCGCGACAGGTACGAGCAGTACTTC,CASSRDRYEQYF
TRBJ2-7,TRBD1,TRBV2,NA,TGTGCCAGCCCGAGGCCGGGACAGGGTTCGGTCGAGCAGTACTTC,CASPRPGQGSVEQYF
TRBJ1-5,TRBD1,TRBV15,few,TGTGCCACCAGCAGAGGTCTGGACAGGTGGGCCCAGCATTTT,CATSRGLDRWAQHF
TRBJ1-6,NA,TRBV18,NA,TGTGCCAGCTCACCAAGACCGGGACAACTTTATAATTCACCCCTCCACTTT,CASSPRPGQLYNSPLHF
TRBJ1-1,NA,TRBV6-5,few,TGTGCCAGCAGCCGATTCCAGGCCATGAACACTGAAGCTTTCTTT,CASSRFQAMNTEAFF
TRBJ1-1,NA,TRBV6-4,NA,TGTGCCAGCACCAGGGACAACTCAAACACTGAAGCTTTCTTT,CASTRDNSNTEAFF
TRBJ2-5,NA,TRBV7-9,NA,TGTGCCAGCAGCTTTGGCTTTGACCAAGAGACCCAGTACTTC,CASSFGFDQETQYF
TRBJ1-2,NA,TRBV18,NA,TGTGCCAGCTCACCACCTGGCAGGGTGGATTATGGCTACACCTTC,CASSPPGRVDYGYTF
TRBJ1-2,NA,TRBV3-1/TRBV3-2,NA,TGTGCCAGCAGCCAAGGAAGTTTGCGAGCGCGGGGAACTTATGGCTACACCTTC,CASSQGSLRARGTYGYTF
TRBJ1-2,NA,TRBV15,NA,TGTGCCACCAGCATTACAGGACGTGGCTACACCTTC,CATSITGRGYTF
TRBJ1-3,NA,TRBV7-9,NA,TGTGCCAGCAGCTTAGCGGGTTCGACGGGAGGAAACACCATATATTTT,CASSLAGSTGGNTIYF
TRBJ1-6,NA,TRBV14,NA,TGTGCCAGCAGCGGGAGCTCCTATAATTCACCCCTCCACTTT,CASSGSSYNSPLHF
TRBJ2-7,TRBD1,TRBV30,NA,TGTGCCTGGAGTGCCCCAGGGACAGTCAGTTCCTACGAGCAGTACTTC,CAWSAPGTVSSYEQYF
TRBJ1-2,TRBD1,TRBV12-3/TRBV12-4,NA,TGTGCCAGCAGTTCCCGGACAGGCGGAGGCTACACCTTC,CASSSRTGGGYTF
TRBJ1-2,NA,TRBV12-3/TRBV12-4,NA,TGTGCCAGCAGATACACCGGGACTGGCAGCTACACCTTC,CASRYTGTGSYTF
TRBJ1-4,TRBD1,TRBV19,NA,TGTGCCAGTAGTATACCCGGGACAGGGGTTACTAATGAAAAACTGTTTTTT,CASSIPGTGVTNEKLFF
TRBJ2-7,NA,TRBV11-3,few,TGTGCCAGCAGCTTAGGGCGGCAGGGGGGACTCTGCGAGCAGTACTTC,CASSLGRQGGLCEQYF
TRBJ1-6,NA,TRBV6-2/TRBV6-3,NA,TGTGCCAGCAGTTACGACCGGGGGCCCCTCCACTTT,CASSYDRGPLHF
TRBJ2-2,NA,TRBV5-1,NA,TGCGCCAGCAGCTTTTCCCTCCCGAACACCGGGGAGCTGTTTTTT,CASSFSLPNTGELFF
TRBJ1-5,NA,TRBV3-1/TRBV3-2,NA,TGTGCCAGCAGCCAAGATCGAGGTCAGCCCCAGCATTTT,CASSQDRGQPQHF
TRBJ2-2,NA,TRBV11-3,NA,TGTGCCAGCAGCTCCCAACAGGGTCCCACCGGGGAGCTGTTTTTT,CASSSQQGPTGELFF
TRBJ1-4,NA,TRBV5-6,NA,TGTGCCAGCAGCAAGCGGGGGTCGTATGAAAAACTGTTTTTT,CASSKRGSYEKLFF
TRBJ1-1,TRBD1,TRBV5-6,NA,TGTGCCAGCACAGATACCGGGACAGGGAACACTGAAGCTTTCTTT,CASTDTGTGNTEAFF
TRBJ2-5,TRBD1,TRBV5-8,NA,TGTGCCAGCAGCTTGAGGGGACAGAGTTACCAAGAGACCCAGTACTTC,CASSLRGQSYQETQYF
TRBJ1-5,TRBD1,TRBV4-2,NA,TGTGCCAGCAGCCCCCAGGGGGTAGGTAATCAGCCCCAGCATTTT,CASSPQGVGNQPQHF
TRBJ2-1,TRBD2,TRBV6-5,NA,TGTGCCAGCAGCTCCGGGACTAGCTCCTACAATGAGCAGTTCTTC,CASSSGTSSYNEQFF
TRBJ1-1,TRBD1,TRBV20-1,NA,TGCAGTGCCGGGACAGTCACTGAAGCTTTCTTT,CSAGTVTEAFF
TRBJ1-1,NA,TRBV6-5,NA,TGTGCCAGCAGTTCGACAGGAAGAGACACTGAAGCTTTCTTT,CASSSTGRDTEAFF
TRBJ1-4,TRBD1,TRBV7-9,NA,TGTGCCAGCAGGCTACAGGGGGCGGGTAATGAAAAACTGTTTTTT,CASRLQGAGNEKLFF
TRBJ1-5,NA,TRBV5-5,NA,TGTGCCAGCAGCATCACAGGAGGGAGCAATCAGCCCCAGCATTTT,CASSITGGSNQPQHF
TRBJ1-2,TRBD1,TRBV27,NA,TGTGCCAGCAGTTCACTCGGGACAGGGAACTATGGCTACACCTTC,CASSSLGTGNYGYTF
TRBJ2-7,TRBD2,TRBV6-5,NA,TGTGCCAGCAGTTACGAGCGGGGAAGGTACGAGCAGTACTTC,CASSYERGRYEQYF
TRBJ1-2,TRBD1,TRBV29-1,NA,TGCAGCGTTGAAGCTGGGACAGGGGGCGTCTATGGCTACACCTTC,CSVEAGTGGVYGYTF
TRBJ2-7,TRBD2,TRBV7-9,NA,TGTGCCAGCAGCCGAGCGGGGGCGCGGGGTTACGAGCAGTACTTC,CASSRAGARGYEQYF
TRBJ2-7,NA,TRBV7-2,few,TGTGCCAGCAGCTTAGTGGGGGGAGATTACGAGCAGTACTTC,CASSLVGGDYEQYF
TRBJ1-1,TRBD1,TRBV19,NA,TGTGCCAGTAGTATATTCCTCAGGGGGCGGTGGACTGAAGCTTTCTTT,CASSIFLRGRWTEAFF
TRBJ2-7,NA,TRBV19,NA,TGTGCCAGTAGTATAGGGACAGTGGGTTACGAGCAGTACTTC,CASSIGTVGYEQYF
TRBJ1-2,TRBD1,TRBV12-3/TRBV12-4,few,TGTGCCACCCAGGACAGGGGGTGGAGGGGCTACACCTTC,CATQDRGWRGYTF
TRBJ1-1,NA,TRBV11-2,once,TGTGCCAGCAAATTGTCGAGGAACACTGAAGCTTTCTTT,CASKLSRNTEAFF
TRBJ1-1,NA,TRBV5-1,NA,TGCGCCAGCAGCCCCCTAGGAGGGGACACTGAAGCTTTCTTT,CASSPLGGDTEAFF
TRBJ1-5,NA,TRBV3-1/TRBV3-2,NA,TGTGCCAGCAGCCAAGGACAGTTCAATCAGCCCCAGCATTTT,CASSQGQFNQPQHF
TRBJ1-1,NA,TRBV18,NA,TGTGCCAGCTCACCTTGGGGGGAGGACACTGAAGCTTTCTTT,CASSPWGEDTEAFF
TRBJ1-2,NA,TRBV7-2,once,TGTGCCAGCAGCTTAGAACGGTGGGGAGTCAATGGCTACACCTTC,CASSLERWGVNGYTF
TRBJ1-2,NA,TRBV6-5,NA,TGTGCCAGCACCGTACGGGTTACGGATGGCTACACCTTC,CASTVRVTDGYTF
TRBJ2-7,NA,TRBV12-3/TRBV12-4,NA,TGTGCCAGCAGTCAACAGAGATACGAGCAGTACTTC,CASSQQRYEQYF
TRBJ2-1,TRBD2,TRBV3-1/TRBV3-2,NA,TGTGCCAGCAGCCCATCTAGCGGTTGGGTCGATGAGCAGTTCTTC,CASSPSSGWVDEQFF